The 9 T cell receptor delta chains in this list originate from one sample, sequenced in a study of gamma-delta chains in newborns, infants, children. TCRdb re-called clones from the reads via CATT. The data show 15,000 or so delta-chain clones, with about 7% seen just once and under 25% held by the top ten. The sequencing sample was made of blood. The receptors come from a child who was a newborn, infant or young child, either healthy, febrile or measles-vaccinated (not recorded which).

The genes are TRDV2 and TRDJ3; 10 positions agree with TRDD3. CDR3 length equals 20 residues. The J segment lost 0 bases and the V segment lost 2 bases, leaving 9 bases of the junction unmatched. Germline lookup yields CDR1 GEAIGNYY and CDR2 EKD. CDR3 sequence: CACDIVTGGSDSWDTRQMFF. As DNA, the CDR3 is TGTGCCTGTGACATTGTTACTGGGGGATCCGACTCCTGGGACACCCGACAGATGTTTTTC.

Only a few counts were recorded for this clone. The chain employs TRDV2 and TRDJ3; D is unresolved. Germline CDR1 is GEAIGNYY and CDR2 is EKD. V was trimmed by 0 bases and J by 5 bases, leaving 25 bases between them. The CDR3 covers 21 residues. The CDR3 nucleotides read TGTGCCTGTGACACCCTCTACCCAGGGGCTCGCCCGGACCGGGACACCCGACAGATGTTTTTC. It yields the protein CACDTLYPGARPDRDTRQMFF.

This chain links TRDV2 with TRDJ3, with TRDD3 matching over 8 bases. CDR1 and CDR2 (germline): GEAIGNYY, EKD. The length of the CDR3 is 20 residues. V shed 0 bases and J 2 bases; nucleotides not matched to a gene: 11. The CDR3 DNA is TGTGCCTGTGACACCGTTCTACTGGGGGTCTCCCCCTGGGACACCCGACAGATGTTTTTC. The encoded protein is CACDTVLLGVSPWDTRQMFF.

The table lists this clone with a few counts. V is TRDV2 and J is TRDJ3; TRDD3 matches 10 bases. Losses at the gene ends were 4 bases for V and 0 bases for J; bases not matched to a gene: 11. Germline lookup yields CDR1 GEAIGNYY and CDR2 EKD. This CDR3 is built from 20 residues. This CDR3 is CACDHVLGDLYSWDTRQMFF. The CDR3 DNA is TGTGCCTGTGATCACGTACTGGGGGATTTATACTCCTGGGACACCCGACAGATGTTTTTC.

To note about this clone: A read error may account for a junction end that differs from germline. The V and J genes are TRDV2 and TRDJ3; possibly TRDD3 for D (5 bases). The CDR3 has 17 amino acids. In germline, CDR1 is GEAIGNYY, CDR2 EKD. CDR3 nucleotides: TGTGCCGGGGAGACTTGGACTAGCTCCTTGGACACCCGACAGATGTTTTTC. Translating it yields CAGETWTSSLDTRQMFF.

This clone was found a few times. CDR3 sequence reads: CASKGDTDKLIF. For the CDR3, the DNA is TGTGCTTCAAAGGGGGACACCGATAAACTCATCTTT. The chain recombines TRDV3 with TRDJ1, with D possibly TRDD3 on 5 matching bases. CDR1 and CDR2 (germline): TVYSNPD, GDNSRS (reference sequence). The CDR3 covers 12 residues.

This clone was seen a few times. The chain recombines TRDV2 with TRDJ3, with 8 bases fitting TRDD3. The junction had 4 bases not matched to a gene; V was cut back by 0 bases and J by 1 base. This CDR3 comprises 18 residues. Germline V gene lookup returns CDR1 GEAIGNYY and CDR2 EKD. In DNA form, the CDR3 reads TGTGCCTGTGACACCTGGGGGATTGAGTCCTGGGACACCCGACAGATGTTTTTC. This sequence encodes CACDTWGIESWDTRQMFF.

This clone was observed at least ten times. The V call is TRDV2, the J call TRDJ3; D call uncertain. The germline CDR1 and CDR2 sequences are GEAIGNYY and EKD. V was cut by 0 bases and J by 0 bases, with 5 bases left in between. The CDR3 extends over 16 amino acids. The CDR3: CACDTVHSWDTRQMFF. The CDR3 region has the DNA TGTGCCTGTGACACCGTGCACTCCTGGGACACCCGACAGATGTTTTTC.

This clone was seen only a few times. V gene TRDV2 combines with J gene TRDJ3; 11 nucleotides agree with TRDD3. The junction had 5 bases not matched to a gene; V was cut back by 0 bases and J by 2 bases. The CDR3 covers 19 residues. Per the germline V gene, CDR1 is GEAIGNYY and CDR2 is EKD. For the CDR3, the DNA is TGTGCCTGTGACACCGCCTTTGGGGGATACGCCTGGGACACCCGACAGATGTTTTTC. Translation gives CACDTAFGGYAWDTRQMFF.